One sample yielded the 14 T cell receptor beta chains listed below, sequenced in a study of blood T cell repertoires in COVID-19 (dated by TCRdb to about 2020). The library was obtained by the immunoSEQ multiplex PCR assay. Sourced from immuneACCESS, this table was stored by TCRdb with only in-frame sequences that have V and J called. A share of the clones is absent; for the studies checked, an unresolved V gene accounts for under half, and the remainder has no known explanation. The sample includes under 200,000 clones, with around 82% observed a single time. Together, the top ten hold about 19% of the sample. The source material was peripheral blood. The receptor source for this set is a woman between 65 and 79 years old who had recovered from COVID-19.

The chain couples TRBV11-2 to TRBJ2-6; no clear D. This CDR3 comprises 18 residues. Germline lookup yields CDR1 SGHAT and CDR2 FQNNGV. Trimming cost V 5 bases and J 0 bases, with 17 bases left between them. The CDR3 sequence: CASSASVPTSSGANVLTF. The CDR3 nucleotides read TGTGCCAGCAGCGCCAGCGTCCCCACAAGCTCTGGGGCCAACGTCCTGACTTTC. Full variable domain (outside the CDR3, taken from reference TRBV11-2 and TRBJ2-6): EAGVAQSPRYKIIEKRQSVAFWCNPISGHATLYWYQQILGQGPKLLIQFQNNGVVDDSQLPKDRFSAERLKGVDSTLKIQPAKLEDSAVYLCASSASVPTSSGANVLTFGAGSRLTVL.

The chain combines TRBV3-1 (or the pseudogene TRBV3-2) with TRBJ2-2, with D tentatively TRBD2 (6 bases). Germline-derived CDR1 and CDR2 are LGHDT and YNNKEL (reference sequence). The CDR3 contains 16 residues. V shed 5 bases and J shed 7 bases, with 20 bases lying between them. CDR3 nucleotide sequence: TGTGCCAGCAGCTTCGGCGGGGCCTCTGTCTTCGGGGAGCTGTTTTTT. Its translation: CASSFGGASVFGELFF.

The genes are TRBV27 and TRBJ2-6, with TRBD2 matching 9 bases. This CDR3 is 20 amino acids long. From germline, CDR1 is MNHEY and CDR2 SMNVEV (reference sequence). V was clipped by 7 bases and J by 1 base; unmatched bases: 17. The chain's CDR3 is CASTHRGAGGPGSGANVLTF. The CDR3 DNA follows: TGTGCCAGCACCCACCGGGGGGCGGGAGGGCCGGGTTCTGGGGCCAACGTCCTGACTTTC.

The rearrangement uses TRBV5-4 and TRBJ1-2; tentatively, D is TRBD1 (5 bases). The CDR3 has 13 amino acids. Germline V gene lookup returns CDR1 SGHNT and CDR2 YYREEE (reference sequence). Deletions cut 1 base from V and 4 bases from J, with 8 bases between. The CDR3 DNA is TGTGCCAGCAGCTTGCAGGGAGGCTATGGCTACACCTTC. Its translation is CASSLQGGYGYTF.

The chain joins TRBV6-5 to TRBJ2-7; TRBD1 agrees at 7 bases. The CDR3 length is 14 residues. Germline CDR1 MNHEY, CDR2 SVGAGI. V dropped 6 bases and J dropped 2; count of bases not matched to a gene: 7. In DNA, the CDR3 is TGTGCCAGCAGCAGGACAGGACTCACCTACGAGCAGTACTTC. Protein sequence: CASSRTGLTYEQYF.

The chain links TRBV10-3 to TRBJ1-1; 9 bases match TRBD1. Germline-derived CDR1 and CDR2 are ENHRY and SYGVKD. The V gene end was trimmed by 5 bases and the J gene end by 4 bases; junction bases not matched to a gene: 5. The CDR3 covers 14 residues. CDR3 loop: CAISPGTGPTEAFF. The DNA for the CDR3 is TGTGCCATCAGTCCCGGGACAGGGCCCACTGAAGCTTTCTTT.

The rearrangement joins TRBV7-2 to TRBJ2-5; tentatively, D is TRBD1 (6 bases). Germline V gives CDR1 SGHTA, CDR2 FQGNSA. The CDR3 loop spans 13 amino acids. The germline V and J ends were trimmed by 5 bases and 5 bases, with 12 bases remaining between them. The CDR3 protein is CASSERQVETQYF. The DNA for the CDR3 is TGTGCCAGCAGCGAGCGACAGGTGGAGACCCAGTACTTC.

The CDR3 loop is CASSPDRGRAYGYTF. In nucleotides, the CDR3 is TGTGCCAGCAGCCCCGACAGGGGGAGGGCCTATGGCTACACCTTC. This chain joins TRBV6-5 and TRBJ1-2, with 9 bases fitting TRBD1. CDR3 length: 15 amino acids. Germline CDR1 reads MNHEY; CDR2 reads SVGAGI. After removal of 6 bases from V and 4 bases from J, the junction contained 9 bases not matched to a gene.

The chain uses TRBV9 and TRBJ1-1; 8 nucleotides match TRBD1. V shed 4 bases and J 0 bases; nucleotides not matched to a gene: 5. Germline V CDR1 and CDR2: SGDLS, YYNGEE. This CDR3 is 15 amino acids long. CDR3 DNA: TGTGCCAGCAGCCCAGGGGGCAGCCTGAACACTGAAGCTTTCTTT. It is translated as CASSPGGSLNTEAFF. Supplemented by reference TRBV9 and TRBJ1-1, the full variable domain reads DSGVTQTPKHLITATGQRVTLRCSPRSGDLSVYWYQQSLDQGLQFLIQYYNGEERAKGNILERFSAQQFPDLHSELNLSSLELGDSALYFCASSPGGSLNTEAFFGQGTRLTVV.

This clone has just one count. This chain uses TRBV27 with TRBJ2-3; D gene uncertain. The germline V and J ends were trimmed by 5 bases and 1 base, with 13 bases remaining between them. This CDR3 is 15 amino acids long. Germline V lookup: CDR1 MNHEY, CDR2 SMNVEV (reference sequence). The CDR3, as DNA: TGTGCCAGCAGTCCCAAGACCCTAGGCACAGATACGCAGTATTTT. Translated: CASSPKTLGTDTQYF.

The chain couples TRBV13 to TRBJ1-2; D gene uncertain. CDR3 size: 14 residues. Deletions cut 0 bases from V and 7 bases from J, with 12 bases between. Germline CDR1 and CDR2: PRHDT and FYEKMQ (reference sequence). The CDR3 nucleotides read TGTGCCAGCAGCTTAGGGGGAGGTCTAGGTGGCTACACCTTC. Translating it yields CASSLGGGLGGYTF.

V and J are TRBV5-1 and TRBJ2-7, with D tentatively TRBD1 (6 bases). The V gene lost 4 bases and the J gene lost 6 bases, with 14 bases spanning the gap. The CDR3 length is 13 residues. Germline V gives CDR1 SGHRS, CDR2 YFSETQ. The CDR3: CASSPGQSTEQYF. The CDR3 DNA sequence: TGCGCCAGCAGCCCGGGACAAAGTACCGAGCAGTACTTC.

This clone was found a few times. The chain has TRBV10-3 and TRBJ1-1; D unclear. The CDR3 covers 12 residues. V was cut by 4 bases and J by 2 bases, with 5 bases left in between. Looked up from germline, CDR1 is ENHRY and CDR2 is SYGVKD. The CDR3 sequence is CAISGSNTEAFF. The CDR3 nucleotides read TGTGCCATCAGTGGCAGTAACACTGAAGCTTTCTTT.

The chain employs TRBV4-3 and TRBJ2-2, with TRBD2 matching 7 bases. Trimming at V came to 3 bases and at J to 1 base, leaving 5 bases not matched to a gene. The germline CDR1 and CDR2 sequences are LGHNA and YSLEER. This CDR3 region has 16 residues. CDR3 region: CASSHGGSRNTGELFF. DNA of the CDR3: TGCGCCAGCAGCCATGGCGGGAGTAGGAACACCGGGGAGCTGTTTTTT.